This T cell receptor (beta chain) was observed in a study of blood T cell repertoires in COVID-19. Study-wide background: The study drew acute and convalescent COVID-19 samples from the United States, Italy and Spain. T cells, B-cell-depleted T cells, or PBMCs supplied cDNA or gDNA.

Germline V gene sequence: CDR1 SGDLS, CDR2 YYNGEE. Trimming at V came to 5 bases and at J to 6 bases, leaving 6 bases not matched to a gene. This CDR3 comprises 14 residues. The authors' processing: Amplified reference gene primers provided the basis for estimating nucleated cell counts. Profiling relied on immunoSEQ multiplex PCR, and the TCRdb table lists in-frame clones only, not all of them. V, J and clone size are taken as reported in that table, and D and trimming were inferred from the DNA itself. The sample yields around 190,000 clones, approximately 84% seen once. The V and J genes are TRBV9 and TRBJ2-1; 9 nucleotides match TRBD2. The clonotype comes from a woman of 80 years or more with acute or convalescent COVID-19. The material sequenced was peripheral blood. The CDR3 sequence is CASRASGESNEQFF. The CDR3 coding sequence is TGTGCCAGCAGAGCTAGCGGGGAATCCAATGAGCAGTTCTTC.